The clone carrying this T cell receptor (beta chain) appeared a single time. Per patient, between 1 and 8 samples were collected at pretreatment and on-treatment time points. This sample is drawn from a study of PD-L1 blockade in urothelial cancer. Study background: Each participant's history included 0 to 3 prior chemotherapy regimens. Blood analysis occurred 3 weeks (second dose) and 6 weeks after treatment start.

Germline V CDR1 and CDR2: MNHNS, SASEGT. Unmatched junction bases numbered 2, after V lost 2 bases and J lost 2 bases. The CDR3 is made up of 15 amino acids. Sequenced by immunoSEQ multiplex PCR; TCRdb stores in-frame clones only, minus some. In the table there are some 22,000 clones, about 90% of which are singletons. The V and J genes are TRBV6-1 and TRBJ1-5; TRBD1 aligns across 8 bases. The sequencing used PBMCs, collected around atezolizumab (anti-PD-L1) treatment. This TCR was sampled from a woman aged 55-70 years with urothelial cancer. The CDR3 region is CASSETGQGNQPQHF. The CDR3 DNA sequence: TGTGCCAGCAGTGAAACGGGACAGGGCAATCAGCCCCAGCATTTT.